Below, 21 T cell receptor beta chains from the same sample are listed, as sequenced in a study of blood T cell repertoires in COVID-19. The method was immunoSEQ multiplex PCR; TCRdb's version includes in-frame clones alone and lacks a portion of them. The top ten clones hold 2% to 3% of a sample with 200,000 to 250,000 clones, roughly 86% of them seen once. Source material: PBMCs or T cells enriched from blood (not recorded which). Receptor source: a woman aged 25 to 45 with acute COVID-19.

This CDR3 reads CASSSIVNTEAFF. The CDR3 coding sequence is TGTGCCAGCAGCTCGATAGTGAACACTGAAGCTTTCTTT. The chain couples TRBV11-2 to TRBJ1-1; D call uncertain. V dropped 4 bases and J dropped 0 bases, with 6 bases sitting between them. The CDR3 consists of 13 residues. The germline CDR1 and CDR2 sequences are SGHAT and FQNNGV.

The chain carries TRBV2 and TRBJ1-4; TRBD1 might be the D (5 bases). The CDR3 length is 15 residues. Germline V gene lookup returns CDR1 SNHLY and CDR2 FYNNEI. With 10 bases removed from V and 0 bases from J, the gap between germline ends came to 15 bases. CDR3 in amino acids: CATFRQLATNEKLFF. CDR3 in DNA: TGTGCCACCTTTCGACAGCTAGCAACTAATGAAAAACTGTTTTTT.

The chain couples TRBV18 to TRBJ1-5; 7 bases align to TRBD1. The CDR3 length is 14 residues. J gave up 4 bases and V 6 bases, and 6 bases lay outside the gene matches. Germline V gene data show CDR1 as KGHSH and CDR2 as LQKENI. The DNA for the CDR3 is TGTGCCAGCTCCCCGACAGGGCAGAATCAGCCCCAGCATTTT. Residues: CASSPTGQNQPQHF.

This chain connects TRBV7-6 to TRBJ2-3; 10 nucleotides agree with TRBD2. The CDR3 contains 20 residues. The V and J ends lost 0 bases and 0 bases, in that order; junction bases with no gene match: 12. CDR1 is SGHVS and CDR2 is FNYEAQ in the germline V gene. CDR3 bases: TGTGCCAGCAGCTTAGCCCCCACCGTACTAGCGGGACTTAGCACAGATACGCAGTATTTT. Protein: CASSLAPTVLAGLSTDTQYF.

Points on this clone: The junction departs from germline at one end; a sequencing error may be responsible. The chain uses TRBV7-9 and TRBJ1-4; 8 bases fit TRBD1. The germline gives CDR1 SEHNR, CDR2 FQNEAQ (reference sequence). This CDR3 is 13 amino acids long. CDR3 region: CASSSTVAGGPVF. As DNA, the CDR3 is TGTGCCAGCAGCTCAACAGTTGCAGGGGGCCCAGTTTTT.

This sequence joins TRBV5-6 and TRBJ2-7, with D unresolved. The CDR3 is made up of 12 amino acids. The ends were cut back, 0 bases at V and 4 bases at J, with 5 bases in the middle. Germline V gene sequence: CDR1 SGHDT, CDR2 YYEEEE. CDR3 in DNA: TGTGCCAGCAGCTTGGGAGATTACGAGCAGTACTTC. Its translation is CASSLGDYEQYF.

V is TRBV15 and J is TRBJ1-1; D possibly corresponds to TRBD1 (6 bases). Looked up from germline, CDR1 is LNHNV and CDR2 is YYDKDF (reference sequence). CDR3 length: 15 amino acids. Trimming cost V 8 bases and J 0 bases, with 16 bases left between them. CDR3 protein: CATFRGGPMNTEAFF. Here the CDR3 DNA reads TGTGCCACCTTTAGGGGGGGCCCCATGAACACTGAAGCTTTCTTT.

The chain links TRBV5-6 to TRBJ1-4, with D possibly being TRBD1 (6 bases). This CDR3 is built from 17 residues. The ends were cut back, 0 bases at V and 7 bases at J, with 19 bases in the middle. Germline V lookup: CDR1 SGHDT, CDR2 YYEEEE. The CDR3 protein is CASSLAAWEGEIEKLFF. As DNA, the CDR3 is TGTGCCAGCAGCTTGGCCGCTTGGGAGGGGGAGATTGAAAAACTGTTTTTT.

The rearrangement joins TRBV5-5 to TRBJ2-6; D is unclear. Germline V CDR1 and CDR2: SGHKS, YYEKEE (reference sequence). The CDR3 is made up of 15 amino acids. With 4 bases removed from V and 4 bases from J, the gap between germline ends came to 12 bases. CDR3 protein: CASSPRKAGANVLTF. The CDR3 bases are TGTGCCAGCAGCCCTAGAAAAGCCGGGGCCAACGTCCTGACTTTC.

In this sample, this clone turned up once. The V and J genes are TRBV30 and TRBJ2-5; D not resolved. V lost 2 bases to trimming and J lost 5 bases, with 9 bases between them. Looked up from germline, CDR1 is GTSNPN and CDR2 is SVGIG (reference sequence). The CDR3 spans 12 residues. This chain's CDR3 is CAWSLNRETQYF. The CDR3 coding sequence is TGTGCCTGGAGTCTAAACCGTGAGACCCAGTACTTC.

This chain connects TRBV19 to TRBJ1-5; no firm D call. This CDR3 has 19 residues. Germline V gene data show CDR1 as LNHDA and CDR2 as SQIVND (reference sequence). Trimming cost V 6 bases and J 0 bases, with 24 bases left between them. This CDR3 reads CASSPNRRHFSSSNQPQHF. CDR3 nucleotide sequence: TGTGCCAGTAGCCCGAACAGAAGACACTTCTCCAGTAGCAATCAGCCCCAGCATTTT.

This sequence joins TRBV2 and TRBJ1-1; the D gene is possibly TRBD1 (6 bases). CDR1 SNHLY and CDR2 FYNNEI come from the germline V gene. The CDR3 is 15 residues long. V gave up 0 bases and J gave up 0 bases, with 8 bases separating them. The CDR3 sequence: CASSEAQGMNTEAFF. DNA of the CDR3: TGTGCCAGCAGTGAAGCCCAGGGGATGAACACTGAAGCTTTCTTT.

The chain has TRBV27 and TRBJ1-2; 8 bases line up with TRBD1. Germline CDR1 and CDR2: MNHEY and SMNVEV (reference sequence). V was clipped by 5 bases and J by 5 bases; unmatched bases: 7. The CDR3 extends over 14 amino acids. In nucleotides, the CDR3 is TGTGCCAGCAGTCTAAGCAGGGGGCTGTATGGCTACACCTTC. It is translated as CASSLSRGLYGYTF.

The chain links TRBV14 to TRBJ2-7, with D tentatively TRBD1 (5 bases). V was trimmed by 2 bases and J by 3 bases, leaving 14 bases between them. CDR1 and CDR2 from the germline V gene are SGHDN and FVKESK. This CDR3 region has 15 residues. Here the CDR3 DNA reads TGTGCCAGCAGCCAAAGTGGGGCAGATCACTACGAGCAGTACTTC. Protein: CASSQSGADHYEQYF.

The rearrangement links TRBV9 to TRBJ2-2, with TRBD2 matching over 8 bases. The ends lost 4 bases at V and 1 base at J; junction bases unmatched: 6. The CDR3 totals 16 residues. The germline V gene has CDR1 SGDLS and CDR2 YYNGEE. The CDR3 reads CASSPPAGVNTGELFF. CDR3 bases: TGTGCCAGCAGCCCCCCAGCGGGGGTGAACACCGGGGAGCTGTTTTTT.

CDR3: CASSLGLAGDDDEQFF. The CDR3 nucleotides read TGTGCCAGCAGCCTGGGACTAGCGGGAGACGACGATGAGCAGTTCTTC. The rearrangement links TRBV27 to TRBJ2-1; 14 bases are a match to TRBD2. Germline CDR1 MNHEY, CDR2 SMNVEV (reference sequence). V was pared by 6 bases and J by 8 bases, with 9 bases of the junction left unmatched. This CDR3 spans 16 amino acids.

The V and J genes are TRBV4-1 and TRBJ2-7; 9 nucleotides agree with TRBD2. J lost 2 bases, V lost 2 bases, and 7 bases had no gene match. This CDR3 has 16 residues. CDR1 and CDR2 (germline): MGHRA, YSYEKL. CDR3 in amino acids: CASSQPASGDPYEQYF. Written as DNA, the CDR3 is TGCGCCAGCAGCCAACCCGCTAGCGGGGATCCCTACGAGCAGTACTTC.

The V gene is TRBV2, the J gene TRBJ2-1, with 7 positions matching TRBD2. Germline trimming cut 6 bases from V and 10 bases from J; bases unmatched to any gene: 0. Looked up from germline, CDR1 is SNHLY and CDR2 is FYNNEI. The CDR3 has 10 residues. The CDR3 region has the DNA TGTGCCAGCAGGGGAGGGGAGCAGTTCTTC. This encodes CASRGGEQFF.

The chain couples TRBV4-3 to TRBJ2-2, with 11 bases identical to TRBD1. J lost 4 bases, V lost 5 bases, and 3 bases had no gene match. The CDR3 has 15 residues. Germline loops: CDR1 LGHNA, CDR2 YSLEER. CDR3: CASSDGTGGTGELFF. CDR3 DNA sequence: TGCGCCAGCAGCGACGGGACAGGGGGCACCGGGGAGCTGTTTTTT.

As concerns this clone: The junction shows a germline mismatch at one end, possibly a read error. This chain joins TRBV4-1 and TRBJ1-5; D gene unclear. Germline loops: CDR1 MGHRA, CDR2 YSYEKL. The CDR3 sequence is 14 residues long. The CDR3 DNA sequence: TGCGCCAGCAGCCAACCAGCCAGGAATCGGCCCCAGCATTTT. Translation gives CASSQPARNRPQHF.

The CDR3 is CASSLTENTEAFF. CDR3 sequence (DNA): TGTGCCAGCAGCTTAACAGAGAACACTGAAGCTTTCTTT. V and J are TRBV11-3 and TRBJ1-1; D remains ambiguous. Between the trimmed V and J ends, which lost 2 bases and 1 base, there was a span of 5 bases. Per germline, CDR1 SGHNT and CDR2 YENEEA. The CDR3 runs to 13 residues.